This record concerns one T cell receptor (beta chain) sequence. The antigen it recognizes is unknown. Within one base of it there is no much larger clone, and no base qualities were kept. CDR1 SGHRS and CDR2 YFSETQ were looked up in the germline V gene. The cysteine opens and the phenylalanine closes a CDR3 of 20 amino acids. The kept DNA is CDR3 alone, 60 bases in frame from the first base. Trimming accounts for 3 bases at V and 4 bases at J, while the number of junction bases matched to no gene is 20. The cohort was made up of 500 to 800 healthy bone marrow donors. At the time of sampling, all cohort members were nominally healthy, though unrecorded immune exposures were likely present. The donor tested CMV seropositive, placing the donor among the 289 seropositive members of the cohort. Every donor gave a peripheral blood sample, and the peripheral blood mononuclear cells from that sample were used for TCR beta sequencing. Genomic DNA was extracted from the blood cell samples with the Qiagen DNeasy Blood Extraction Kit.

The sample originates from a study of cytomegalovirus exposure and HLA in healthy donors (dated by TCRdb to the late 2010s). Broadly, across the study: An earlier analysis of about 530 of the donors reported approximately 260 Gb of sequence data and around 100 million unique TCR beta sequences obtained from approximately 180 million T cells. Donor age, sex, ethnicity and CMV serostatus were compiled alongside the repertoire data. All discovery cohort repertoires had been generated on a single sequencing platform. To study patterns of TCR occurrence, a later analysis re-analyzed previously published TCR beta repertoires from around 670 donors and added high-resolution HLA genotyping. To decide whether each TCR beta V gene segment behaved as functional or pseudogenic, an earlier analysis of some 580 of the donors relied on high-throughput TCR beta sequencing. In a later genetic analysis, genome-wide SNP genotypes for about three fifths of the roughly 670 donors were used, and that subset was treated as a discovery cohort. HLA typing included class I and class II loci at four-digit resolution. Of the approximately 400 genotyped donors, about 84% fell in the genetic ancestry cluster associated with self-reported Caucasian donors. An early release that covered about 600 HLA-typed donors contained around 330 gigabases of sequencing data and some 87 million unique TCR sequences. Besides the first cohort of around 700 subjects, a separate validation cohort made up of over 100 different subjects was used. Typing coverage differed by locus: A, B, C, DRB1 and DQB1 were typed in about 620-640 donors, DQA1 in about 560, DPA1 in some 600, and DPB1 in 450 to 480. Several DR-DQ haplotypes were handled as single units for association and clustering because linkage in the cohort was strong. To predict cytomegalovirus infection status, the study brought together high-throughput TCR immunosequencing, statistical association of individual TCRs with disease status, and machine learning. The study profiled the T cell repertoires of 666 subjects by immunosequencing and related them to cytomegalovirus serostatus. Rather than drawing on any new phenotypic data, the later analysis identified candidate immune exposures from TCR beta sequences and the way those sequences occurred across donors. Among around 400 genotyped donors of the cohort, an average of around 240,000 unique TCR beta nucleotide sequences were sequenced per donor, about a sixth of them non-productive. The study was designed to test whether signatures of past pathogen exposure could be identified by cataloging public T cell receptors.

The paper as a whole reports these results and caveats: Roughly uniform sequencing depth across donors was assumed in presence/absence analyses, although this assumption may not hold. The only immune exposure information available for the cohort was CMV serostatus. Specific HLA alleles were associated with 16,951 TCR beta sequences at a false discovery rate of 0.05 in a later analysis. Cytomegalovirus status was reported to be diagnosed by the classifier with high specificity and sensitivity in both the original and validation cohorts. Because some donors lacked HLA typing at each locus, the association tests relied only on the typed subset. A later analysis found that HLA-associated TCR beta chains were more clonally expanded and had lower generation probabilities than equally common non-associated chains. It was suggested by the authors that the approach could potentially be generalized to other disease states and immunological phenotypes. A cluster of highly shared sequence variants was judged likely to represent a technical artifact of the sequencing pipeline. In a later analysis, the rate of TCR association differed among HLA loci, with DRB1 alleles having the most associated TCRs and HLA-C alleles having the fewest. Because counts were too low, about 15 rarely observed V segments, including chromosome 9 orphons, were left out of the earlier analysis of approximately 500 of the donors. A total of fewer than 200 TCR beta chains were listed by the study as associated with cytomegalovirus. A further reported finding was that TCR beta sequences accurately predicted the HLA-A and HLA-B alleles for most subjects in the first cohort. A later analysis found that most CMV-associated TCR beta chains appeared HLA-restricted, with HLA associations seemingly driven largely by CMV exposure. Because the 87-base-pair reads could not distinguish some IMGT-functional V segments, including TRBV6-2 and TRBV6-3, those segments were excluded. In vitro tests confirmed that a few of the cytomegalovirus-associated TCR beta chains recognize cytomegalovirus antigens. Across donors, most TCR sequences were observed very rarely, whereas some public TCRs were present in many individuals. This cohort had only TCR beta chains sequenced, and the lack of alpha or paired-chain data limited which features could be detected. An association between a missense DCLRE1C variant and V-gene and J-gene trimming of TCR beta chains was found in a later genetic analysis and replicated in an independent cohort. According to a later analysis, parvovirus B19, influenza, CMV and Epstein-Barr virus appeared linked to several top co-occurrence clusters. When HLA alleles, especially DR and DQ, strongly co-occurred, TCR associations were difficult to assign to individual alleles. Correlated functional status among segregating V segments might reflect linkage disequilibrium, but an unknown experimental factor could not be ruled out. In a later genetic analysis, fewer N-insertions in productive TCRs were reported among donors in an Asian-associated ancestry cluster than the roughly 670-donor mean. Broadly in line with IMGT annotations, most TCR beta V segments showed up in productive rearrangements about 90% or about 30% of the time in an earlier analysis of several hundred of the donors.

Receptors were amplified or captured by the immunoSEQ multiplex PCR assay. For the multiplex PCR, a mixture combining 60 forward primers for TCR Vbeta segments and 13 reverse primers for TCR Jbeta segments was used. The CDR3 region of rearranged TCR beta genes was amplified from genomic DNA with a multiplex PCR assay. The amplified TCR beta libraries were sequenced on the Illumina HiSeq System as 87-base-pair reads. In the paper's pipeline: Across the 700 or so repertoires, a later analysis counted around 80 million unique TCR beta chains, some 11 million of which were shared by at least two donors. Raw reads were error-corrected and collapsed into unique sequences by a nearest-neighbor algorithm in which closely related sequences were merged to remove PCR and sequencing errors. V, D and J gene segments were assigned by aligning CDR3 sequences to IMGT reference sequences. For a sequence to be retained, at least a six-nucleotide match to both a V gene segment and a J gene segment was required. Rearrangements were classified as productive when the CDR3 lacked stop codons and remained in frame with V and J, and all other rearrangements were classified as non-productive. CDR3 was defined by IMGT convention, running from the second conserved V-encoded cysteine to the conserved J-encoded phenylalanine. Sequences without an unambiguous match to a single V gene segment were excluded from the earlier analysis of several hundred of the donors. An earlier analysis of several hundred of the donors classified V segments as functional when productive rearrangements were above 56.7% and as segregating when the standard deviation between donors was above 5%. A statistical classification framework was built to diagnose cytomegalovirus status from the catalog of TCR beta chain sequences. V and J gene assignment, in a later analysis, came from comparing TCR nucleotide sequences with IMGT/GENE-DB human TR gene sequences. Using the TCRdist pipeline, a later analysis assigned CDR3 sequences along with most-parsimonious VDJ recombination scenarios. In a later analysis, each TCR beta chain was defined by its CDR3 amino acid sequence together with its V-gene family, and reads lacking a unique V-gene family were excluded. A later analysis removed 550 to 650 highly shared, low-generation-probability nucleotide sequences to deal with suspected cross-contamination and a sequencing artifact. In a later analysis, a clonal expansion index for each public chain was calculated from normalized within-repertoire ranks of inferred template counts. In a later analysis, generation probabilities were computed with a VDJ recombination model fitted to out-of-frame rearrangements, and the resulting probabilities were checked against IGoR. In a later analysis, TCR-TCR, TCR-HLA and TCR-CMV co-occurrence was scored with hypergeometric tests, and a repertoire-size bias correction was applied to TCR pairs. A later analysis estimated false discovery rates by permuting HLA or CMV assignments 20 times. In a later analysis, co-occurring TCRs were grouped with DBSCAN, and TCRdist sequence similarity was added when clustering was performed within HLA-allele-positive subsets. Repertoires with fewer than 30,000 or more than 120,000 public chains were left out of co-occurrence clustering, as were a few repertoires with anomalous nucleotide sharing. TCRdb limited this immuneACCESS table to in-frame rearrangements with V and J called. A share of clones is missing; checked studies link under half to unresolved V genes, and the rest is unexplained. V and J calls and clone size follow that table, whereas D and trimming were derived from the DNA. A total of 150,000 to 200,000 clones appear in this sample, around 78% of them only once. The ten largest make up roughly 2.1% of the sample.

This receptor was taken from a woman aged 25-40 years in good health and CMV-seropositive. Sequencing used PBMCs. The sequence joins TRBV5-1 to TRBJ2-2; 8 bases in the junction line up with TRBD2. The CDR3 protein: CASSSRLGAGVLGGTGELFF. The nucleotide sequence reads as follows: TGCGCCAGCAGCTCCCGCCTGGGAGCGGGGGTACTCGGGGGCACCGGGGAGCTGTTTTTT.